Listed below are T cell receptor beta chains from one sample, sequenced in a study of T cells in localized non-small cell lung cancer. Profiled with immunoSEQ multiplex PCR; TCRdb holds only in-frame clones, not every one. The profile shows around 91,000 clones, roughly 87% of them singletons. The sequencing used peripheral blood, collected before any cancer treatment. Receptors originate from a man aged 35 to 69 with stage I squamous cell lung carcinoma. The CDR3 runs from the conserved cysteine through the conserved F or W. D genes are given only for firm matches. Size tells how often a clone was seen (once, few, many) or the class of an expanded clone, and some rows leave it out.

13 - TRBJ1-5 TRBD1 TRBV4-1 CASSQDLRDSQHF TGCGCCAGCAGCCAAGATCTGCGGGACAGCCAGCATTTT
12 - TRBJ1-1 - TRBV7-9 CASSLDKVRAFF TGTGCCAGCAGCTTAGATAAGGTTCGGGCTTTCTTT
14 few TRBJ2-3 - TRBV15 CATSRVSTPDTQYF TGTGCCACCAGCAGAGTTTCGACTCCAGATACGCAGTATTTT
17 - TRBJ1-2 - TRBV18 CASSPYPLTGGNYGYTF TGTGCCAGCTCACCGTACCCGTTGACAGGTGGAAACTATGGCTACACCTTC
16 once TRBJ1-1 TRBD1 TRBV7-2 CASSSRSGQRNTEAFF TGTGCCAGCAGCTCTCGATCGGGACAGCGTAACACTGAAGCTTTCTTT
17 - TRBJ2-4 - TRBV18 CASSSPGRWIAKNIQYF TGTGCCAGCTCGTCACCGGGACGCTGGATAGCCAAAAACATTCAGTACTTC
16 - TRBJ2-1 - TRBV7-9 CASSSPEGVGDNEQFF TGTGCCAGCAGTTCTCCTGAGGGGGTAGGGGACAATGAGCAGTTCTTC
15 - TRBJ2-5 - TRBV5-4 CASSPTSGGTETQYF TGTGCCAGCAGCCCTACTTCTGGGGGGACAGAGACCCAGTACTTC
14 - TRBJ1-1 - TRBV5-4 CASSLPGLNTEAFF TGTGCCAGCAGCTTGCCAGGGCTGAACACTGAAGCTTTCTTT
14 - TRBJ1-2 - TRBV7-2 CASSLWGGNYGYTF TGTGCCAGCAGCTTATGGGGCGGGAACTATGGCTACACCTTC
15 - TRBJ2-5 - TRBV5-1 CASSISAARSETQYF TGCGCCAGCAGCATTTCGGCCGCACGATCAGAGACCCAGTACTTC
14 - TRBJ2-7 TRBD1 TRBV10-2 CASGRDRDTYEQYF TGCGCCAGCGGCCGGGACAGGGACACCTACGAGCAGTACTTC
12 - TRBJ1-2 - TRBV28 CASSNPNYGYTF TGTGCCAGCAGTAACCCCAACTATGGCTACACCTTC
16 - TRBJ1-1 TRBD1 TRBV19 CASSPTGTVGWAEAFF TGTGCCAGTAGCCCGACCGGGACAGTAGGCTGGGCTGAAGCTTTCTTT
14 - TRBJ2-7 - TRBV5-1 CASSLAGEPYEQYF TGCGCCAGCAGCTTGGCCGGTGAGCCCTACGAGCAGTACTTC
12 - TRBJ2-3 - TRBV14 CASSPNRDTQYF TGTGCCAGCAGCCCAAACCGAGATACGCAGTATTTT
16 - TRBJ1-2 - TRBV4-2 CASSQDPVAGTGGYTF TGTGCCAGCAGCCAAGATCCGGTGGCGGGCACAGGTGGCTACACCTTC
15 - TRBJ1-2 - TRBV5-1 CASSWDRGHNYGYTF TGCGCCAGCAGCTGGGACCGCGGCCATAACTATGGCTACACCTTC
16 - TRBJ1-6 - TRBV6-6 CASSPQGHRGGSPLHF TGTGCCAGCAGTCCCCAGGGGCACAGAGGTGGATCACCCCTCCACTTT
15 - TRBJ2-2 - TRBV19 CACYDREAGTGELFF TGTGCCTGCTATGACAGGGAAGCGGGAACCGGGGAGCTGTTTTTT
15 - TRBJ2-7 - TRBV19 CASSARGIRPYEQYF TGTGCCAGTAGTGCTAGGGGTATCCGGCCCTACGAGCAGTACTTC
15 - TRBJ1-6 - TRBV11-2 CASSLAAGDNSPLHF TGTGCCAGCAGCTTAGCAGCAGGGGATAATTCACCCCTCCACTTT
16 - TRBJ2-7 - TRBV6-5 CASSSPGGGYQNEQYF TGTGCCAGCAGTTCGCCAGGTGGGGGGTACCAAAACGAGCAGTACTTC
13 - TRBJ1-2 TRBD1 TRBV29-1 CSVHLTGTGNYTF TGCAGCGTCCATCTAACCGGGACAGGGAACTACACCTTC
10 - TRBJ2-7 - TRBV10-1 CASMVYEQYF TGCGCCAGCATGGTTTACGAGCAGTACTTC
17 - TRBJ2-5 - TRBV7-3 CASSSFSGVVGQETQYF TGTGCCAGCAGCTCCTTCTCGGGTGTCGTCGGACAAGAGACCCAGTACTTC
15 once TRBJ2-5 TRBD2 TRBV11-3 CASSQNGGASETQYF TGTGCCAGCAGCCAGAACGGGGGGGCCTCGGAGACCCAGTACTTC
15 - TRBJ1-5 - TRBV27 CASTSTPTVNQPQHF TGTGCCAGCACCTCCACCCCGACAGTTAATCAGCCCCAGCATTTT
14 - TRBJ1-1 - TRBV7-9 CASSLTLGASEAFF TGTGCCAGCAGCTTAACCTTAGGGGCGAGTGAAGCTTTCTTT
15 - TRBJ2-2 - TRBV5-6 CASSFYSRNTGELFF TGTGCCAGCAGCTTCTATTCACGGAACACCGGGGAGCTGTTTTTT
15 few TRBJ1-1 TRBD1 TRBV25-1 CASSERQGADTEAFF TGTGCCAGCAGTGAGAGACAGGGGGCAGACACTGAAGCTTTCTTT
11 - TRBJ2-1 - TRBV28 CASSLKGEQFF TGTGCCAGCAGTTTAAAGGGCGAGCAGTTCTTC
16 - TRBJ2-3 TRBD2 TRBV9 CASSLGSSGSTDTQYF TGTGCCAGCAGCCTCGGAAGTAGCGGGAGCACAGATACGCAGTATTTT
14 - TRBJ1-5 - TRBV28 CASSTLKMGQPQHF TGTGCCAGCAGTACTCTAAAGATGGGTCAGCCCCAGCATTTT
14 - TRBJ2-7 TRBD1 TRBV18 CASSPGTGGDEQYF TGTGCCAGCTCACCCGGCACAGGGGGCGACGAGCAGTACTTC
19 - TRBJ2-1 - TRBV5-1 CASSPRDNLLPGGYNEQFF TGCGCCAGCAGCCCCCGGGACAACCTACTCCCCGGGGGATACAATGAGCAGTTCTTC
16 few TRBJ2-3 TRBD1 TRBV6-5 CASSYSRTGNTDTQYF TGTGCCAGCAGTTACTCGAGGACAGGGAACACAGATACGCAGTATTTT
13 - TRBJ2-3 TRBD2 TRBV2 CASSSGEEDTQYF TGTGCCTCCTCTAGCGGGGAGGAAGATACGCAGTATTTT
16 - TRBJ2-7 TRBD1 TRBV7-9 CASSLALGQGSYEQYF TGTGCCAGCAGCTTAGCCCTGGGACAGGGGTCCTACGAGCAGTACTTC
15 - TRBJ2-2 TRBD2 TRBV19 CASTRLAGYTGELFF TGTGCCAGTACGAGACTAGCGGGATACACCGGGGAGCTGTTTTTT
11 once TRBJ2-3 TRBD1 TRBV14 CASSHYRDRTF TGTGCCAGCAGCCACTACCGGGACAGGACATTT
13 - TRBJ2-7 - TRBV9 CASSGRNSYEQYF TGTGCCAGCAGCGGACGCAACTCCTACGAGCAGTACTTC